The clone carrying this T cell receptor (beta chain) was counted many times. Its antigen remains unknown. RNA transcripts served as the template for amplifying TCR beta CDR3 regions. HTBI primers were employed in a first-round RT-PCR of the TCR CDR3. MiXCR, run by TCRdb on the multiplex PCR reads, gives a single entry per CDR3 protein. The data contain roughly 500,000 distinct CDR3 sequences, roughly 25% of them singletons. This sample was included in a study of T cells in Graves' hyperthyroidism and ophthalmopathy. Study conclusions and caveats: Most thyroid clonotypes expanded above 0.001 appeared in blood too.

Trimming stripped 3 bases from V and 3 bases from J, with 11 bases between. Germline values: CDR1 MNHNS, CDR2 SASEGT. The CDR3 length is 14 residues. Reasons for excluding patients were uncontrolled infection, other autoimmune disease, pregnancy or lactation. Clinical symptoms, serum thyroxine and TRAb, thyroid ultrasound and orbital computed tomography together formed the diagnostic basis. Using less than 12 ml of fresh peripheral blood, PBMCs were prepared. The sequence derives from a woman in her 30s with Graves' ophthalmopathy. V and J are TRBV6-1 and TRBJ1-1; possibly TRBD1 for D (5 bases). Source material: blood. The CDR3 spells CASSDPGGYTEAFF. As DNA, the CDR3 is TGTGCCAGCAGTGATCCGGGGGGTTACACTGAAGCTTTCTTT.